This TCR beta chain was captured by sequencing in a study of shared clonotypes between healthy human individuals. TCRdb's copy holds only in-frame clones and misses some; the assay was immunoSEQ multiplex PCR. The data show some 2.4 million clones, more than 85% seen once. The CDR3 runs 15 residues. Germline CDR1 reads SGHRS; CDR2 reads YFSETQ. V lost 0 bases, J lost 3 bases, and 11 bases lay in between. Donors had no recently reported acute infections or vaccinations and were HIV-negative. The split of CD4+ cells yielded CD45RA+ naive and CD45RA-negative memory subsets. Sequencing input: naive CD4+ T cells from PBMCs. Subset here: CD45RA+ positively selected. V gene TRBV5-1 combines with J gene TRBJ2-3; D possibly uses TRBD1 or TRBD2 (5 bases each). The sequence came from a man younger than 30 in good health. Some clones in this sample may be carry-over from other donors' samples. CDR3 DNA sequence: TGCGCCAGCAGCTTGGGTGAGGGACCAACAGATACGCAGTATTTT. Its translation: CASSLGEGPTDTQYF. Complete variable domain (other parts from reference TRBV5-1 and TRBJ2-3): KAGVTQTPRYLIKTRGQQVTLSCSPISGHRSVSWYQQTPGQGLQFLFEYFSETQRNKGNFPGRFSGRQFSNSRSEMNVSTLELGDSALYLCASSLGEGPTDTQYFGPGTRLTVL.